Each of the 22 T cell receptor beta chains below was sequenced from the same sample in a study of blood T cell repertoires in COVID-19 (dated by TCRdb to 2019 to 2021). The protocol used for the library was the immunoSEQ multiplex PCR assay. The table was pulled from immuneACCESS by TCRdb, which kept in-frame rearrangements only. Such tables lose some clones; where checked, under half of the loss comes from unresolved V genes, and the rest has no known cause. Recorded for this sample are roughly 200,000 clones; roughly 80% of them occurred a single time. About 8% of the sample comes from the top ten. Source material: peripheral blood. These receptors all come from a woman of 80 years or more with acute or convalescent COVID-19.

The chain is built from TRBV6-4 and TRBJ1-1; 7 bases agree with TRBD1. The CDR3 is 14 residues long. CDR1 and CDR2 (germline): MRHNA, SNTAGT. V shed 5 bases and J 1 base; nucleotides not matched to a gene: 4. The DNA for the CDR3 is TGTGCCAGCAGTAGACAGGGAAAGAACACTGAAGCTTTCTTT. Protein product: CASSRQGKNTEAFF.

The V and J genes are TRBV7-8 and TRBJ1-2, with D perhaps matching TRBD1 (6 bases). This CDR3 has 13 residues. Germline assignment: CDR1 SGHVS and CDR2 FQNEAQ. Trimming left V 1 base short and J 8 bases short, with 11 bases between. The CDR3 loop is CASSLDRASGYTF. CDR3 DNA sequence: TGTGCCAGCAGCTTAGACAGGGCCTCCGGCTACACCTTC.

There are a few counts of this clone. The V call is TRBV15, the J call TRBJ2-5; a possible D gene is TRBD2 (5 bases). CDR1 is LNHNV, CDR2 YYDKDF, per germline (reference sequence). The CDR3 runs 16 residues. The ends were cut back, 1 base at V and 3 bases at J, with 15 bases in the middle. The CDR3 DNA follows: TGTGCCACCAGCAGAGGATTTGGGAGCAGAAAAGAGACCCAGTACTTC. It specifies CATSRGFGSRKETQYF.

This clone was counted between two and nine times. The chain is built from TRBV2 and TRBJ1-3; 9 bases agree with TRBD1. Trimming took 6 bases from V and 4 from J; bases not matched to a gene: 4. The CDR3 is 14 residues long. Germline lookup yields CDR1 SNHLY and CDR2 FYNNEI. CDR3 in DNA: TGTGCCAGCAGGACCGGGACAGGGGGAAACACCATATATTTT. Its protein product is CASRTGTGGNTIYF.

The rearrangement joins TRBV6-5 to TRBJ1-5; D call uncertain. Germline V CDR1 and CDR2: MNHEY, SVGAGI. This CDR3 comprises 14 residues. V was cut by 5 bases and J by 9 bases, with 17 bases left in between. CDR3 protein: CASSNGRAIRPQHF. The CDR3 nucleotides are TGTGCCAGCAGTAACGGGAGGGCGATCCGGCCCCAGCATTTT.

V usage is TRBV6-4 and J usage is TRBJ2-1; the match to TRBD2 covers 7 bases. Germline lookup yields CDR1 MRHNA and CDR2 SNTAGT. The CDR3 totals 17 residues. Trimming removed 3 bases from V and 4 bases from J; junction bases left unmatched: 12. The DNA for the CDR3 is TGTGCCAGCAGTGAAGAGTTGTCGGGGGGATCTTACAATGAGCAGTTCTTC. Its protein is CASSEELSGGSYNEQFF.

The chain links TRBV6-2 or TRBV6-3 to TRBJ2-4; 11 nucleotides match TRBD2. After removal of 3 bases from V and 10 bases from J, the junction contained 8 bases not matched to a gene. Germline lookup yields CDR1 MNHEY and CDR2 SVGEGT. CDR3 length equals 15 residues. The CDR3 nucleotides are TGTGCCAGCAGTTATTCAGGGACTAGCGGAGGAATTCAGTACTTC. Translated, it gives CASSYSGTSGGIQYF.

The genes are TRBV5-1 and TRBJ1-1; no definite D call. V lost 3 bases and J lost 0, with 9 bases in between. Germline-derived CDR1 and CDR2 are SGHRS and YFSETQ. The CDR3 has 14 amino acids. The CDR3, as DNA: TGCGCCAGCAGCTCGGTATTTTTGAACACTGAAGCTTTCTTT. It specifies CASSSVFLNTEAFF.

The DNA for the CDR3 is TGTGCCAGCAGTTGGGGAGGACAGGGCGGTCAGCCCCAGCATTTT. Protein sequence: CASSWGGQGGQPQHF. The rearrangement joins TRBV28 to TRBJ1-5; 8 nucleotides line up with TRBD1. The V segment lost 4 bases and the J segment 6 bases; nucleotides outside the gene matches: 8. CDR1 is MDHEN, CDR2 SYDVKM, per germline. The CDR3 covers 15 residues.

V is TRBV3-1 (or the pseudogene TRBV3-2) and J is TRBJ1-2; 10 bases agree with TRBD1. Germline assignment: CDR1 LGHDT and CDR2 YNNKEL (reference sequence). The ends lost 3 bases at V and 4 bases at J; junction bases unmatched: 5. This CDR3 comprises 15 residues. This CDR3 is CASSHLTGGSYGYTF. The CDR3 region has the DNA TGTGCCAGCAGCCACTTGACAGGGGGCTCCTATGGCTACACCTTC.

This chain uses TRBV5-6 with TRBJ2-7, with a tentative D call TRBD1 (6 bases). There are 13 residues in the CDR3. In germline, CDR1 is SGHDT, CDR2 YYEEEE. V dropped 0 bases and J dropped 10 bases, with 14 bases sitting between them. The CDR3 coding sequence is TGTGCCAGCAGCTTGGGTATCGCAGGGGCCCAGTACTTC. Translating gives CASSLGIAGAQYF.

The DNA for the CDR3 is TGTGCCTGGAGTCCCCGCAGGACTCAAGAGACCCAGTACTTC. It translates to CAWSPRRTQETQYF. The chain carries TRBV30 and TRBJ2-5; D possibly corresponds to TRBD2 (5 bases). The V end was cut by 2 bases, the J end by 2 bases, with 12 bases between. The germline V gene has CDR1 GTSNPN and CDR2 SVGIG (reference sequence). This CDR3 contains 14 residues.

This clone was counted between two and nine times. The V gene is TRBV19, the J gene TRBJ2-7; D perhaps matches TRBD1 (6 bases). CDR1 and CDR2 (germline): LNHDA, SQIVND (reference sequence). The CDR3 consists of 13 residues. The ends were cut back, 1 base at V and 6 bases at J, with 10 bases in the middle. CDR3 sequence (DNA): TGTGCCAGTAGTATAGCCAGGGGTGCCGAGCAGTACTTC. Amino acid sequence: CASSIARGAEQYF.

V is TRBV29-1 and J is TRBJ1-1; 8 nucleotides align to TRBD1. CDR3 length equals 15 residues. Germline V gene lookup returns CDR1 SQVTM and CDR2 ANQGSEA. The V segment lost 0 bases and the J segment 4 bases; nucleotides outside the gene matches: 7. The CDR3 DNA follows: TGCAGCGTTGAAGACCATACCGGACAGGGCACTGAAGCTTTCTTT. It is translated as CSVEDHTGQGTEAFF.

The CDR3 loop is CASSLEQNTEAFF. The CDR3 nucleotides read TGTGCCAGCAGCTTAGAACAGAACACTGAAGCTTTCTTT. The gene calls are TRBV7-6 and TRBJ1-1, with unresolved D. V dropped 1 base and J dropped 1 base, with 4 bases sitting between them. This CDR3 spans 13 amino acids. Looked up from germline, CDR1 is SGHVS and CDR2 is FNYEAQ.

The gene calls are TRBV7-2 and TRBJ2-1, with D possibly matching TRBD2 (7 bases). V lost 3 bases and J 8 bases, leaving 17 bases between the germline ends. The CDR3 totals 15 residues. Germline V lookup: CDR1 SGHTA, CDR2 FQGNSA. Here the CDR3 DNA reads TGTGCCAGCAGCTTTAGTGGGGGGGGCGGTTATGAGCAGTTCTTC. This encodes CASSFSGGGGYEQFF. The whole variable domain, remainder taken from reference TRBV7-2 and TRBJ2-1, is GAGVSQSPSNKVTEKGKDVELRCDPISGHTALYWYRQSLGQGLEFLIYFQGNSAPDKSGLPSDRFSAERTGGSVSTLTIQRTQQEDSAVYLCASSFSGGGGYEQFFGPGTRLTVL.

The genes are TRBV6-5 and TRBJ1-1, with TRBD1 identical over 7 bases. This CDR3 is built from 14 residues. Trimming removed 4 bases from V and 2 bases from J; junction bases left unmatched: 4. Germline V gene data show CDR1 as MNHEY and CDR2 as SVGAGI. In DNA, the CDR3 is TGTGCCAGCAGTTGGGGACAGATAAACACTGAAGCTTTCTTT. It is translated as CASSWGQINTEAFF.

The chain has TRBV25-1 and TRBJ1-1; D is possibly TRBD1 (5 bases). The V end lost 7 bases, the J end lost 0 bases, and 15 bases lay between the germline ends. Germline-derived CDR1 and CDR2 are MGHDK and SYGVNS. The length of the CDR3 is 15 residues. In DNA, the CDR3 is TGTGCCAGCACCAGGCAGGGAGGGATGAACACTGAAGCTTTCTTT. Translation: CASTRQGGMNTEAFF. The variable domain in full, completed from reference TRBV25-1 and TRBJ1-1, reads EADIYQTPRYLVIGTGKKITLECSQTMGHDKMYWYQQDPGMELHLIHYSYGVNSTEKGDLSSESTVSRIRTEHFPLTLESARPSHTSQYLCASTRQGGMNTEAFFGQGTRLTVV.

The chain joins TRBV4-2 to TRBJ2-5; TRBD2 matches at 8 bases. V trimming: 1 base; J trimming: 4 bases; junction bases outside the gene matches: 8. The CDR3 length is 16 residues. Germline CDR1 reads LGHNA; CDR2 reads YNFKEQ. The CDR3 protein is CASSQGERGQGETQYF. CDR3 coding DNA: TGTGCCAGCAGCCAAGGGGAGCGGGGGCAGGGAGAGACCCAGTACTTC.

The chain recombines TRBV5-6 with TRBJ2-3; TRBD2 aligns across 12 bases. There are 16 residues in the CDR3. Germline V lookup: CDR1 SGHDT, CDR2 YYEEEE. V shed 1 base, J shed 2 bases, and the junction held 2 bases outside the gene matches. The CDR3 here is CASSLTSGGTTDTQYF. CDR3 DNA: TGTGCCAGCAGCTTGACTAGCGGGGGGACCACAGATACGCAGTATTTT.

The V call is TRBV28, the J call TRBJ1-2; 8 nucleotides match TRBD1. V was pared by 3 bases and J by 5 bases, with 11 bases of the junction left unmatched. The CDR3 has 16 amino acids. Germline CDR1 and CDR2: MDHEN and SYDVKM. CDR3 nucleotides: TGTGCCAGCAGTTTGGCGGCAGGGGGCGCGAGGTATGGCTACACCTTC. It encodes CASSLAAGGARYGYTF.

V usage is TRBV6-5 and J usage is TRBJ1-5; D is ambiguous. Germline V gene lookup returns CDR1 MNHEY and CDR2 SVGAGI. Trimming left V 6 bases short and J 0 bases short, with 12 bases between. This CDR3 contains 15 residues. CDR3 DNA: TGTGCCAGCAGCCTCACCAGGTTTAGCAATCAGCCCCAGCATTTT. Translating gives CASSLTRFSNQPQHF.